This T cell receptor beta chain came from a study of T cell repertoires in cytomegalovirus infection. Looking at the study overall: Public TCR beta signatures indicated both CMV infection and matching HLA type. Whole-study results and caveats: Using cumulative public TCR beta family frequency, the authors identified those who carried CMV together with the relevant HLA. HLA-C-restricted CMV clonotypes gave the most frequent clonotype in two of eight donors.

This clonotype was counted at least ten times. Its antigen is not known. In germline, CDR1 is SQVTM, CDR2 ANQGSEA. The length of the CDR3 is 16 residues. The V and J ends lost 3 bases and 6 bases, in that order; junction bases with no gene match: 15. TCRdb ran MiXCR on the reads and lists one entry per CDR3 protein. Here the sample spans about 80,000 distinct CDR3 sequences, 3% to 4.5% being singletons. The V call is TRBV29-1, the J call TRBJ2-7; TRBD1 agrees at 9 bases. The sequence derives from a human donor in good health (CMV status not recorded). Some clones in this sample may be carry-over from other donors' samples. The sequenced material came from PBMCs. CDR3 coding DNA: TGCAGCGTTGATTCTGAAAAAGGGACAGGGACGGGCGAGCAGTACTTC. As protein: CSVDSEKGTGTGEQYF.